One sample yielded the 29 T cell receptor beta chains listed below, sequenced in a study of blood T cell repertoires in COVID-19 (dated by TCRdb to the early 2020s). The library came from the immunoSEQ multiplex PCR assay. TCRdb took over this immuneACCESS table, retaining in-frame rearrangements with V and J assigned. Such tables are incomplete; in checked studies, under half of the missing clones stem from an unresolved V gene, and the remainder is unexplained. This sample comprises about 98,000 clones, around 85% of them detected only once. The top ten clonotypes cover 9.5% to 12% of the sample. Sequencing was performed on peripheral blood. Receptors were obtained from a woman at least 80 years old with acute or convalescent COVID-19.

The sample holds a few counts of this clone. The chain couples TRBV3-1 (or the pseudogene TRBV3-2) to TRBJ2-6, with a tentative D call TRBD1 (5 bases). Per the germline V gene, CDR1 is LGHDT and CDR2 is YNNKEL (reference sequence). The CDR3 has 13 residues. V dropped 0 bases and J dropped 12 bases, with 9 bases sitting between them. The CDR3 here is CASSQDRVGVLTF. As DNA, the CDR3 is TGTGCCAGCAGCCAAGACAGGGTTGGCGTCCTGACTTTC.

The gene calls are TRBV19 and TRBJ1-2; D not resolved. V lost 3 bases, J lost 4 bases, and 6 bases lay in between. Germline values: CDR1 LNHDA, CDR2 SQIVND (reference sequence). The CDR3 consists of 12 residues. The CDR3 DNA is TGTGCCAGTAGTATTCCTCCCTATGGCTACACCTTC. Its translation is CASSIPPYGYTF. Complete variable domain (other parts from reference TRBV19 and TRBJ1-2): DGGITQSPKYLFRKEGQNVTLSCEQNLNHDAMYWYRQDPGQGLRLIYYSQIVNDFQKGDIAEGYSVSREKKESFPLTVTSAQKNPTAFYLCASSIPPYGYTFGSGTRLTVV.

This chain joins TRBV11-2 and TRBJ1-3; 7 positions agree with TRBD1. The CDR3 loop spans 16 amino acids. Germline-derived CDR1 and CDR2 are SGHAT and FQNNGV. V lost 1 base, J lost 2 bases, and 5 bases stayed unmatched. The chain's CDR3 is CASSLAPTGTGNTIYF. Written as DNA, the CDR3 is TGTGCCAGCAGCTTAGCCCCGACAGGGACTGGAAACACCATATATTTT.

A single count supports this clone. The rearrangement joins TRBV6-1 to TRBJ2-7, with D tentatively TRBD2 (7 bases). The CDR3 consists of 15 residues. V lost 1 base to trimming and J lost 6 bases, with 16 bases between them. CDR1 is MNHNS and CDR2 is SASEGT in the germline V gene. CDR3 in amino acids: CASSEVPGGRFEQYF. In DNA, the CDR3 is TGTGCCAGCAGTGAAGTACCCGGGGGGCGATTCGAGCAGTACTTC.

This clone was seen a handful of times. The rearrangement links TRBV11-2 to TRBJ1-1; D is perhaps TRBD1 (6 bases). Germline V gives CDR1 SGHAT, CDR2 FQNNGV. This CDR3 is 15 amino acids long. V lost 3 bases to trimming and J lost 2 bases, with 13 bases between them. The CDR3 loop reads CASSFSGDPNTEAFF. The CDR3 coding sequence is TGTGCCAGCAGCTTTTCAGGGGACCCAAACACTGAAGCTTTCTTT.

This clone was counted ten times or more. The rearrangement uses TRBV6-5 and TRBJ1-6; unclear D gene. V was trimmed by 7 bases and J by 6 bases, leaving 13 bases between them. The CDR3 runs 14 residues. The germline V gene has CDR1 MNHEY and CDR2 SVGAGI. The CDR3 sequence is CASTTRSVNSPLHF. The CDR3 region has the DNA TGTGCCAGCACGACACGGTCCGTTAATTCACCCCTCCACTTT.

This sequence joins TRBV9 and TRBJ2-7; 10 bases match TRBD1. Per germline, CDR1 SGDLS and CDR2 YYNGEE. Trimming removed 2 bases from V and 5 bases from J; junction bases left unmatched: 10. The CDR3 consists of 16 residues. CDR3 DNA sequence: TGTGCCAGCAGCGTCAACCCGGGACAGGGGCCCCACGAGCAGTACTTC. Translated, it gives CASSVNPGQGPHEQYF.

V usage is TRBV6-2 or TRBV6-3 and J usage is TRBJ2-3; 7 bases line up with TRBD2. The CDR3 covers 14 residues. Unmatched junction bases numbered 7, after V lost 5 bases and J lost 5 bases. Germline V gene lookup returns CDR1 MNHEY and CDR2 SVGEGT. The CDR3: CASSPLTSLDTQYF. In DNA form, the CDR3 reads TGTGCCAGCAGTCCGCTGACTAGCCTAGATACGCAGTATTTT.

This chain connects TRBV7-2 to TRBJ1-6, with a tentative D call TRBD1 (6 bases). Germline V gene lookup returns CDR1 SGHTA and CDR2 FQGNSA. V shed 5 bases and J shed 4 bases, with 12 bases lying between them. CDR3 size: 15 residues. The CDR3 sequence is CASSPRGSYNSPLHF. The CDR3 nucleotides read TGTGCCAGCAGCCCAAGGGGGTCGTATAATTCACCCCTCCACTTT.

The chain uses TRBV5-1 and TRBJ1-1; 8 bases fit TRBD1. J gave up 1 base and V 3 bases, and 8 bases lay outside the gene matches. CDR3 length equals 16 residues. The V gene's germline CDR1 is SGHRS and CDR2 YFSETQ. The CDR3 DNA follows: TGCGCCAGCAGCTCCAGAATGACAGGGGAGAACACTGAAGCTTTCTTT. The encoded protein is CASSSRMTGENTEAFF.

This rearrangement joins TRBV12-3 or TRBV12-4 to TRBJ1-4; no definite D call. Trimming removed 6 bases from V and 8 bases from J, with 10 bases in between. This CDR3 has 12 residues. The DNA of the CDR3 is TGTGCCAGCAGAAGTACGGGGGAAAAACTGTTTTTT. This translates into CASRSTGEKLFF.

The chain carries TRBV6-6 and TRBJ1-4; weak D call: TRBD1 (5 bases). The CDR3 is 15 residues long. CDR1 MNHNY and CDR2 SVGAGI come from the germline V gene (reference sequence). Trimming shortened V by 6 bases and J by 6 bases, and 17 bases separated the two germline ends. CDR3: CASSHMEGFDEKLFF. DNA for the CDR3: TGTGCCAGCAGCCATATGGAGGGGTTTGATGAAAAACTGTTTTTT.

V and J are TRBV9 and TRBJ2-2; TRBD1 agrees at 7 bases. The V gene end was trimmed by 3 bases and the J gene end by 4 bases; junction bases not matched to a gene: 3. CDR3 size: 14 residues. In germline, CDR1 is SGDLS, CDR2 YYNGEE. CDR3 in DNA: TGTGCCAGCAGCGACAGGGGTGGCACCGGGGAGCTGTTTTTT. It yields the protein CASSDRGGTGELFF.

The rearrangement links TRBV6-5 to TRBJ2-5, with 8 bases identical to TRBD2. CDR3 length: 14 amino acids. Germline CDR1 MNHEY, CDR2 SVGAGI. After removal of 7 bases from V and 5 bases from J, the junction contained 9 bases not matched to a gene. The CDR3 coding sequence is TGTGCCAGCATATCAGCGGGGGCCGGGGAGACCCAGTACTTC. Translating it yields CASISAGAGETQYF.

The chain combines TRBV7-2 with TRBJ1-1, with 10 bases that match TRBD1. Germline assignment: CDR1 SGHTA and CDR2 FQGNSA. This CDR3 has 14 amino acids. V trimming: 4 bases; J trimming: 8 bases; junction bases outside the gene matches: 7. In DNA form, the CDR3 reads TGTGCCAGCAGCTCGAGGGGACAGGGGCTGGAAGCTTTCTTT. This gives the protein CASSSRGQGLEAFF.

This clone was found a few times. This sequence joins TRBV24-1 and TRBJ2-5; 8 nucleotides line up with TRBD1. Germline lookup yields CDR1 KGHDR and CDR2 SFDVKD. The CDR3 totals 17 residues. V lost 4 bases, J lost 5 bases, and 14 bases stayed unmatched. CDR3 loop: CATSDPLGTGGVETQYF. The CDR3 coding sequence is TGTGCCACCAGTGACCCACTGGGAACAGGGGGTGTGGAGACCCAGTACTTC.

V gene TRBV28 combines with J gene TRBJ1-2; tentative D call: TRBD1 (5 bases). Trimming removed 5 bases at V and 7 bases at J, with 14 bases between. Germline CDR1 MDHEN, CDR2 SYDVKM. The CDR3 runs to 13 residues. CDR3 region: CASSPYGGGGYTF. CDR3 DNA sequence: TGTGCCAGCAGTCCCTATGGGGGAGGTGGCTACACCTTC.

J is TRBJ1-5 and V is TRBV6-2 or TRBV6-3; the D gene is possibly TRBD1 (5 bases). The CDR3 contains 14 residues. V shed 5 bases and J shed 7 bases, with 15 bases lying between them. CDR1 and CDR2 from the germline V gene are MNHEY and SVGEGT. The CDR3: CASSTWGDGQPQHF. For the CDR3, the DNA is TGTGCCAGCAGTACTTGGGGGGACGGGCAGCCCCAGCATTTT.

This clone was counted a few times. The chain joins TRBV2 to TRBJ1-1, with 7 positions matching TRBD1. Germline loops: CDR1 SNHLY, CDR2 FYNNEI. Trimming removed 5 bases from V and 13 bases from J; junction bases left unmatched: 10. The CDR3 is made up of 12 amino acids. Here the CDR3 reads CASSLTGADVFF. The CDR3 DNA reads TGTGCCAGCAGTTTAACAGGGGCTGACGTTTTCTTT. Full variable domain (outside the CDR3, taken from reference TRBV2 and TRBJ1-1): EPEVTQTPSHQVTQMGQEVILRCVPISNHLYFYWYRQILGQKVEFLVSFYNNEISEKSEIFDDQFSVERPDGSNFTLKIRSTKLEDSAMYFCASSLTGADVFFGQGTRLTVV.

The genes are TRBV5-5 and TRBJ2-3; 10 bases line up with TRBD1. The CDR3 has 15 amino acids. Germline V gene lookup returns CDR1 SGHKS and CDR2 YYEKEE (reference sequence). With V trimmed by 0 bases and J by 5 bases, 3 bases remained unmatched. The CDR3 reads CASSLGTGGIDTQYF. For the CDR3, the DNA is TGTGCCAGCAGCTTGGGGACAGGGGGGATAGATACGCAGTATTTT.

The V gene is TRBV29-1, the J gene TRBJ1-6; 7 positions match TRBD1. This CDR3 contains 13 residues. V lost 5 bases to trimming and J lost 6 bases; unmatched junction nucleotides: 4. CDR1 and CDR2 from the germline V gene are SQVTM and ANQGSEA. The CDR3 region is CSVRQGSNSPLHF. The CDR3 nucleotides are TGCAGCGTTCGACAGGGAAGTAATTCACCCCTCCACTTT. The full variable domain, in which reference TRBV29-1 and TRBJ1-6 provide the parts outside the CDR3, is SAVISQKPSRDICQRGTSLTIQCQVDSQVTMMFWYRQQPGQSLTLIATANQGSEATYESGFVIDKFPISRPNLTFSTLTVSNMSPEDSSIYLCSVRQGSNSPLHFGNGTRLTVT.

The chain carries TRBV6-5 and TRBJ2-7, with D unresolved. Trimming removed 2 bases at V and 6 bases at J, with 11 bases between. Per germline, CDR1 MNHEY and CDR2 SVGAGI. The CDR3 sequence is 13 residues long. The CDR3, as DNA: TGTGCCAGCAGTTACGATGGAGCCGGCGAGCAGTACTTC. Residues: CASSYDGAGEQYF.

The gene calls are TRBV28 and TRBJ1-4, with 7 bases fitting TRBD1. Germline CDR1 reads MDHEN; CDR2 reads SYDVKM. CDR3 length: 13 amino acids. V gave up 7 bases and J gave up 8 bases; unmatched junction bases: 7. DNA for the CDR3: TGTGCCAGCACCCGACAGGGTGGGGAAAAACTGTTTTTT. The encoded protein is CASTRQGGEKLFF.

V is TRBV6-2 or TRBV6-3 and J is TRBJ1-1; 7 bases align to TRBD1. The junction had 4 bases not matched to a gene; V was cut back by 2 bases and J by 7 bases. CDR1 is MNHEY, CDR2 SVGEGT, per germline. The CDR3 loop spans 13 amino acids. CDR3 DNA sequence: TGTGCCAGCAGTTACAGTGCAGGGGGTGAAGCTTTCTTT. Its translation is CASSYSAGGEAFF.

The chain links TRBV9 to TRBJ2-7; 9 positions match TRBD1. Per the germline V gene, CDR1 is SGDLS and CDR2 is YYNGEE. The CDR3 consists of 15 residues. V shed 4 bases and J 6 bases; nucleotides not matched to a gene: 11. The CDR3 region has the DNA TGTGCCAGCAGCCGAACCGGGACAGGGTTTTCCGAGCAGTACTTC. It yields the protein CASSRTGTGFSEQYF.

The genes are TRBV7-9 and TRBJ2-2; D remains unclear. V lost 3 bases, J lost 3 bases, and 20 bases lay in between. This CDR3 has 18 residues. Germline CDR1 is SEHNR and CDR2 is FQNEAQ (reference sequence). Here the CDR3 DNA reads TGTGCCAGCAGCTTCCCCACGAGGCTGAGCGCGGACACCGGGGAGCTGTTTTTT. This translates into CASSFPTRLSADTGELFF.

V and J are TRBV5-4 and TRBJ1-4, with D perhaps matching TRBD1 (5 bases). The CDR3 is 15 residues long. Per the germline V gene, CDR1 is SGHNT and CDR2 is YYREEE (reference sequence). Trimming removed 0 bases from V and 7 bases from J, with 13 bases in between. The DNA for the CDR3 is TGTGCCAGCAGCTTGGCGCAGGGCGGAAGTGAAAAACTGTTTTTT. This sequence encodes CASSLAQGGSEKLFF.

This chain uses TRBV12-5 with TRBJ2-5, with 8 bases that match TRBD1. Germline V gives CDR1 LGHNT, CDR2 FRNRAP. This CDR3 is 14 amino acids long. V shed 3 bases, J shed 3 bases, and the junction held 3 bases outside the gene matches. The CDR3 DNA reads TGTGCTAGTGGTTTAGGACAGGGAAAAGAGACCCAGTACTTC. It encodes CASGLGQGKETQYF.

This chain uses TRBV20-1 with TRBJ1-6, with TRBD1 matching over 8 bases. The CDR3 runs to 16 residues. J gave up 6 bases and V 3 bases, and 10 bases lay outside the gene matches. Germline CDR1 DFQATT, CDR2 SNEGSKA (reference sequence). CDR3 in amino acids: CSASTPPGQVNSPLHF. CDR3 bases: TGCAGTGCTAGTACTCCCCCGGGACAGGTTAATTCACCCCTCCACTTT.